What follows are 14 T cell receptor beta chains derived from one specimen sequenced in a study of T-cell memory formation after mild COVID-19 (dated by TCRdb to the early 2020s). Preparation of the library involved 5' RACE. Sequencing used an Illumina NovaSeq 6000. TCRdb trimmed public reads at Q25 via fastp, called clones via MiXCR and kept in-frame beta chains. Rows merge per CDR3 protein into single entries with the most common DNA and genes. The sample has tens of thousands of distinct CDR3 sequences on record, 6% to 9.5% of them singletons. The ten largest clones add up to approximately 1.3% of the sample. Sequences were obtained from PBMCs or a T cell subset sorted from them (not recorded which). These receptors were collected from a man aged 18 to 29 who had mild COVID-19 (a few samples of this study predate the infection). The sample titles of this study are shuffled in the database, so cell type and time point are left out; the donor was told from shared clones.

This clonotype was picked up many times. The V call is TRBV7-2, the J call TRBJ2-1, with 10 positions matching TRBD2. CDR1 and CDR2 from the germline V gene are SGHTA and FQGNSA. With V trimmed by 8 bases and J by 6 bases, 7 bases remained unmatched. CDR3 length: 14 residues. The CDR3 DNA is TGTGCCAGCGCCATAGCGGGGGGCCGCAATGAGCAGTTCTTC. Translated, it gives CASAIAGGRNEQFF.

The CDR3 DNA reads TGTGCCACCAGTGATTTTGGACAGGGTGTCGGGGAGCTGTTTTTT. Translated: CATSDFGQGVGELFF. The chain uses TRBV24-1 and TRBJ2-2, with TRBD1 matching 8 bases. J lost 7 bases, V lost 1 base, and 4 bases had no gene match. The CDR3 contains 15 residues. Germline loops: CDR1 KGHDR, CDR2 SFDVKD.

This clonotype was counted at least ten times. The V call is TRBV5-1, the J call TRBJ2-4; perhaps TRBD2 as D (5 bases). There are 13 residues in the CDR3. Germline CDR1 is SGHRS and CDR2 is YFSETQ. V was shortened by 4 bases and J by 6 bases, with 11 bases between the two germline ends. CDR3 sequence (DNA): TGCGCCAGCAGCGTACTAGGAGGAAACATTCAGTACTTC. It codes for CASSVLGGNIQYF. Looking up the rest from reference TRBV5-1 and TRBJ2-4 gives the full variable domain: KAGVTQTPRYLIKTRGQQVTLSCSPISGHRSVSWYQQTPGQGLQFLFEYFSETQRNKGNFPGRFSGRQFSNSRSEMNVSTLELGDSALYLCASSVLGGNIQYFGAGTRLSVL.

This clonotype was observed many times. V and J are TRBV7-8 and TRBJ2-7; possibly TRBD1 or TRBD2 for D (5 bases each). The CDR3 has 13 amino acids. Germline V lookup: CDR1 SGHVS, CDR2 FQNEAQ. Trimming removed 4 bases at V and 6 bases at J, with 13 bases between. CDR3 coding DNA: TGTGCCAGCAGCTGGGACCTTACTTCCGAGCAGTACTTC. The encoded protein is CASSWDLTSEQYF.

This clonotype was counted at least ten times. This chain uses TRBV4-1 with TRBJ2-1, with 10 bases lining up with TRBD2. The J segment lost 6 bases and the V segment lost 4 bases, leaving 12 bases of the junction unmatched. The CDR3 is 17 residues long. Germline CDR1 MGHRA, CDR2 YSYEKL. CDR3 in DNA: TGCGCCAGCAGCCCATACTTAGCGGGGGGACGGGGCAATGAGCAGTTCTTC. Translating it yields CASSPYLAGGRGNEQFF.

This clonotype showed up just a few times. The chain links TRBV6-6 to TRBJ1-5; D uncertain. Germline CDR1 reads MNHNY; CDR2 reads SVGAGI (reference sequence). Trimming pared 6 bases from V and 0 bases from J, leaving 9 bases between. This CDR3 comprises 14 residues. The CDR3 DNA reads TGTGCCAGCAGGGATACTTATAGCAATCAGCCCCAGCATTTT. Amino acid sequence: CASRDTYSNQPQHF.

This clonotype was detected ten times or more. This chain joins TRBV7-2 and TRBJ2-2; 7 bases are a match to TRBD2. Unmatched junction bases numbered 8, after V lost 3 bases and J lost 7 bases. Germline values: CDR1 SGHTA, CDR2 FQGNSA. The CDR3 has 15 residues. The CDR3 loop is CASSLRAGERGELFF. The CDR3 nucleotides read TGTGCCAGCAGCTTGAGGGCGGGGGAGCGCGGGGAGCTGTTTTTT.

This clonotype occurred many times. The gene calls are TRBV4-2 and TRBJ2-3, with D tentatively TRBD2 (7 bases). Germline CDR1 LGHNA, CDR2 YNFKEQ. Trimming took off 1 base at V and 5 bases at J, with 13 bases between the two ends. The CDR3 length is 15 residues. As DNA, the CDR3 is TGTGCCAGCAGCCAAGCTGCGGGGGCCGGAGATACGCAGTATTTT. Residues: CASSQAAGAGDTQYF.

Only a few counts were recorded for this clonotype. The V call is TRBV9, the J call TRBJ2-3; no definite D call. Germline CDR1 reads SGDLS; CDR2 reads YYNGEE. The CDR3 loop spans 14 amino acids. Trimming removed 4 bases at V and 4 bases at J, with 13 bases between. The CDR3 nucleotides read TGTGCCAGCAGCCCCAGACCGACACCAGATACGCAGTATTTT. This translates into CASSPRPTPDTQYF.

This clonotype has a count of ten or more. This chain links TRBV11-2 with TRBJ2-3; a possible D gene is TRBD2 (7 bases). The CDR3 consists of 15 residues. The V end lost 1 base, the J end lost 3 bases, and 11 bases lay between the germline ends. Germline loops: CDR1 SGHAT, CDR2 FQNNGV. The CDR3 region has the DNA TGTGCCAGCAGCTTAGGGGGGGGCAGGACAGATACGCAGTATTTT. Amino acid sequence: CASSLGGGRTDTQYF.

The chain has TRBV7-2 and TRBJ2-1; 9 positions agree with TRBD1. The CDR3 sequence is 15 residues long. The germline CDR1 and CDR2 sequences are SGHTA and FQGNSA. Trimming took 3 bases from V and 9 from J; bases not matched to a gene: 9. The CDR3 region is CASSFMGQGSVEQFF. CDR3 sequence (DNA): TGTGCCAGCAGCTTCATGGGACAGGGCTCTGTTGAGCAGTTCTTC.

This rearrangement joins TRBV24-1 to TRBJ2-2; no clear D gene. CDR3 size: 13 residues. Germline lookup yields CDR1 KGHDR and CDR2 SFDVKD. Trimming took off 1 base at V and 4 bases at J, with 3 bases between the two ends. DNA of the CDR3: TGTGCCACCAGTGATTTCGGCACCGGGGAGCTGTTTTTT. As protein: CATSDFGTGELFF.

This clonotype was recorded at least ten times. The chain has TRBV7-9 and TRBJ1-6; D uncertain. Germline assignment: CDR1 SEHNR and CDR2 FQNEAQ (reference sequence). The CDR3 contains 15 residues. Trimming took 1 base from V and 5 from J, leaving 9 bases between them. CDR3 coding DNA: TGTGCCAGCAGCTTAGGGGGAACCGATAATTCACCCCTCCACTTT. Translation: CASSLGGTDNSPLHF.

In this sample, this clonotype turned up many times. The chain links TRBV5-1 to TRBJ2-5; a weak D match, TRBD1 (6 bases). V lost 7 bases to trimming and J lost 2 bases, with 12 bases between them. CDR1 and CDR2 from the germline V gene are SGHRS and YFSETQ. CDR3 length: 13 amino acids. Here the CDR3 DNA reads TGCGCCAGCCACTATGGACAGCAAGAGACCCAGTACTTC. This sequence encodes CASHYGQQETQYF.